This TCR beta chain stems from a study of T-cell reconstitution after alpha-beta-depleted transplantation in children. Unique molecular identifiers were incorporated when the TCRbeta library was constructed. TCRdb ran MiXCR on the PCR reads and lists one entry per CDR3 protein. Of about 400,000 distinct CDR3 sequences listed, about a fifth are singletons. Trimming removed 3 bases at V and 4 bases at J, with 7 bases between. The CDR3 runs 12 residues. The germline CDR1 and CDR2 sequences are MDHEN and SYDVKM. This receptor was taken from a human donor who donated a stem cell graft to a child with acute myeloid leukemia. The source was PBMCs from the stem cell graft donor, collected from the stem cell graft. The chain has TRBV28 and TRBJ2-7; unclear D gene. The CDR3 loop is CASSFRLYEQYF. The CDR3 DNA reads as TGTGCCAGCAGTTTCCGGTTATACGAGCAGTACTTC. The full variable domain, in which reference TRBV28 and TRBJ2-7 provide the parts outside the CDR3, is DVKVTQSSRYLVKRTGEKVFLECVQDMDHENMFWYRQDPGLGLRLIYFSYDVKMKEKGDIPEGYSVSREKKERFSLILESASTNQTSMYLCASSFRLYEQYFGPGTRLTVT.